This is a list of T cell receptor beta chains from one sample in a study of blood T cell repertoires in COVID-19. The assay was immunoSEQ multiplex PCR, and TCRdb's table has in-frame clones only and misses some. The table includes over 400,000 clones, approximately 88% detected once. The sample was peripheral blood. These receptor sequences come from a woman between 50 and 59 years old with COVID-19, enrolled during active disease. The CDR3 runs from the conserved cysteine through the conserved F or W. The D gene is left open where the match is weak. The size field is filled for only some rows; it gives once, few, many or a size class.

V	J	length	D	size	DNA	CDR3
TRBV18	TRBJ2-7	13	-	-	TGTGCCAGCTCACCGGACATTGCGATCGAGCAGTACTTC	CASSPDIAIEQYF
TRBV18	TRBJ1-5	14	-	-	TGTGCCAGCTCACCGGTGACAGGCTTTGGGCCCCAGCATTTT	CASSPVTGFGPQHF
TRBV9	TRBJ1-5	14	TRBD1	-	TGTGCCAGCAGCGTAGGGGACAGGGATCAGCCCCAGCATTTT	CASSVGDRDQPQHF
TRBV7-9	TRBJ1-4	16	-	once	TGTGCCAGCAGCTTAGTAGAAGGGTCCGGGAGGGAAAAACTGTTTTTT	CASSLVEGSGREKLFF
TRBV10-3	TRBJ1-2	15	TRBD1	-	TGTGCCATCAGTGAGTCGGTGGGACAGGGGCATGGCTACACCTTC	CAISESVGQGHGYTF
TRBV19	TRBJ1-6	14	TRBD1	-	TGTGCCAGTAGGACCGGACAGGGCAATTCACCCCTCCACTTT	CASRTGQGNSPLHF
TRBV20-1	TRBJ1-5	14	-	-	TGCAGTGCTAGTACTGGGGGGGCCAATCAGCCCCAGCATTTT	CSASTGGANQPQHF
TRBV7-9	TRBJ1-1	12	-	-	TGTGCCAGCAGCTGGGGAGGCCCTGAAGCTTTCTTT	CASSWGGPEAFF
TRBV14	TRBJ2-3	13	TRBD2	-	TGTGCCAGCAGCCAGGCTAGCGGGGGGCCGCAGTATTTT	CASSQASGGPQYF
TRBV28	TRBJ1-1	13	-	-	TGTGCCAGCAGTTTGGGAGAGAACACTGAAGCTTTCTTT	CASSLGENTEAFF
TRBV18	TRBJ1-5	14	-	-	TGTGCCAGCTCACCAGACAGGAACAATCAGCCCCAGCATTTT	CASSPDRNNQPQHF
TRBV28	TRBJ2-1	14	TRBD2	-	TGTGCCAGCACCTGGACTAGCGGGGGGGCTGAGCAGTTCTTC	CASTWTSGGAEQFF
TRBV7-8	TRBJ2-7	14	TRBD1	-	TGTGCCAGCAGCTTAGCCAACAGGGGGTACGAGCAGTACTTC	CASSLANRGYEQYF
TRBV6-6	TRBJ2-7	16	TRBD1	few	TGTGCCAGCAGACCCTCCGGGACAGGGAGACCCTACGAGCAGTACTTC	CASRPSGTGRPYEQYF
TRBV19	TRBJ2-3	14	TRBD2	once	TGTGCCAGTAGTGTAGCGGGGGGCACAGATACGCAGTATTTT	CASSVAGGTDTQYF
TRBV2	TRBJ2-1	17	TRBD2	once	TGTGCCAGCAGTGAAACTAGCGGGGGGGCCGCTTACAATGAGCAGTTCTTC	CASSETSGGAAYNEQFF
TRBV2	TRBJ1-2	14	-	-	TGTGCCAGCAGTGGGGAGTCTAGGTCGTATGGCTACACCTTC	CASSGESRSYGYTF
TRBV7-9	TRBJ1-4	16	-	-	TGTGCCAGCAGCTTCCCGAGAGTCTCGTCTAATGAAAAACTGTTTTTT	CASSFPRVSSNEKLFF
TRBV18	TRBJ2-5	16	TRBD1	-	TGTGCCAGCTCACCACCGGACAGGGGGCCTCAAGAGACCCAGTACTTC	CASSPPDRGPQETQYF
TRBV6-6	TRBJ2-1	15	-	-	TGTGCCAGCAGTTCCGCGGAAACCTCCTACAATGAGCAGTTCTTC	CASSSAETSYNEQFF
TRBV7-9	TRBJ2-2	14	-	-	TGTGCCAGCAGCTTAGGAGGCCTTTCCGGGGAGCTGTTTTTT	CASSLGGLSGELFF
TRBV6-5	TRBJ1-2	14	TRBD1	-	TGTGCCAGCAGGCAGGGGGCATCGAACTATGGCTACACCTTC	CASRQGASNYGYTF
TRBV27	TRBJ1-2	13	TRBD1	-	TGTGCCAACCGAACAGGGGAGGACTATGGCTACACCTTC	CANRTGEDYGYTF
TRBV7-9	TRBJ2-5	15	-	-	TGTGCCAGCAGCCCGCGTCAACCGGGCCAAGAGACCCAGTACTTC	CASSPRQPGQETQYF
TRBV9	TRBJ1-2	12	-	-	TGTGCCAGCAGCGGGCAGGGGAATGGCTACACCTTC	CASSGQGNGYTF
TRBV25-1	TRBJ1-6	14	TRBD1	-	TGTGCCAGCAGCCACAGGGGAGCCTTGGCACCCCTCCACTTT	CASSHRGALAPLHF
TRBV9	TRBJ1-1	14	TRBD1	few	TGTGCCAGCAGCGCCGGGACAGGGAACACTGAAGCTTTCTTT	CASSAGTGNTEAFF
TRBV7-3	TRBJ2-3	14	-	-	TGTGCCAGCAGCTTAGGGGGGTTCACAGATACGCAGTATTTT	CASSLGGFTDTQYF
TRBV5-1	TRBJ1-4	15	-	-	TGCGCCAGCAGCTTGCAAATTGGCGGAAATGAAAAACTGTTTTTT	CASSLQIGGNEKLFF